Below are 29 T cell receptor beta chains sequenced from a single sample in a study of response to subunit inactivated influenza vaccine. TCRdb used MiXCR to reprocess the RT-PCR reads, holding one entry per CDR3 protein. Here the sample spans 800,000 or so distinct CDR3 sequences, over 20% being singletons. The input for sequencing was PBMCs from blood, taken 5 to 6 days after vaccination. All receptors derive from a man aged 45-65 years who received an inactivated influenza vaccine.

The genes are TRBV6-1 and TRBJ1-6; D may be TRBD1 (5 bases). The CDR3 contains 15 residues. Germline V gene sequence: CDR1 MNHNS, CDR2 SASEGT. V dropped 6 bases and J dropped 2 bases, with 11 bases sitting between them. The CDR3 DNA reads as TGTGCCAGCAGGGCAGGGATCGCCTATAATTCACCCCTCCACTTT. This translates into CASRAGIAYNSPLHF.

This chain uses TRBV13 with TRBJ2-7; D perhaps matches TRBD1 (5 bases). CDR1 is PRHDT, CDR2 FYEKMQ, per germline (reference sequence). Trimming took 1 base from V and 0 from J, leaving 10 bases between them. The length of the CDR3 is 15 residues. CDR3 sequence reads: CASSLVTDNSYEQYF. Here the CDR3 DNA reads TGTGCCAGCAGCTTAGTGACAGATAACTCCTACGAGCAGTACTTC.

This chain links TRBV4-2 with TRBJ2-1; TRBD2 agrees at 9 bases. V lost 4 bases to trimming and J lost 7 bases; unmatched junction nucleotides: 11. This CDR3 region has 16 residues. In germline, CDR1 is LGHNA, CDR2 YNFKEQ. CDR3 in DNA: TGTGCCAGCAGCCCGATGGGACTAGCCGGGGCGAATGAGCAGTTCTTC. It is translated as CASSPMGLAGANEQFF.

V gene TRBV29-1 combines with J gene TRBJ1-4; D is ambiguous. The CDR3 loop spans 14 amino acids. CDR1 is SQVTM, CDR2 ANQGSEA, per germline. Trimming shortened V by 4 bases and J by 5 bases, and 14 bases separated the two germline ends. The CDR3 coding sequence is TGCAGCGTTGCGACCCCAGGCCGAAATGAAAAACTGTTTTTT. Its protein is CSVATPGRNEKLFF.

This chain uses TRBV5-6 with TRBJ2-4; D is unclear. V lost 0 bases to trimming and J lost 8 bases, with 15 bases between them. Per the germline V gene, CDR1 is SGHDT and CDR2 is YYEEEE. This CDR3 has 15 residues. The CDR3 bases are TGTGCCAGCAGCTTGGCGACCACCCCTCGTTACATTCAGTACTTC. Translated, it gives CASSLATTPRYIQYF.

The chain is built from TRBV12-3 or TRBV12-4 and TRBJ2-1; perhaps D is TRBD1 or TRBD2 (5 bases each). This CDR3 spans 14 amino acids. V was pared by 6 bases and J by 9 bases, with 18 bases between. CDR3 amino acids: CASRPGGRGVEQFF. In nucleotides, the CDR3 is TGTGCCAGCAGGCCCGGTGGAAGAGGGGTTGAGCAGTTCTTC.

The V and J genes are TRBV29-1 and TRBJ2-1, with D tentatively TRBD2 (6 bases). CDR1 SQVTM and CDR2 ANQGSEA come from the germline V gene. V was trimmed by 7 bases and J by 0 bases, leaving 16 bases between them. The CDR3 extends over 15 amino acids. The CDR3 region is CSAAPGLSSYNEQFF. The CDR3 region has the DNA TGCAGCGCCGCACCGGGACTGAGCTCCTACAATGAGCAGTTCTTC.

This clonotype was seen only a few times. The V and J genes are TRBV6-2 or TRBV6-3 and TRBJ2-1; TRBD1 agrees at 12 bases. V lost 5 bases and J lost 6; bases outside the gene matches: 8. The CDR3 extends over 16 amino acids. From germline, CDR1 is MNHEY and CDR2 SVGEGT. The CDR3 reads CASSHNRDRGLNEQFF. Written as DNA, the CDR3 is TGTGCCAGCAGTCACAACCGGGACAGGGGGCTCAATGAGCAGTTCTTC.

Ten or more counts support this clonotype. V and J are TRBV7-2 and TRBJ2-7, with unresolved D. From germline, CDR1 is SGHTA and CDR2 FQGNSA. The length of the CDR3 is 12 residues. V lost 0 bases and J 3 bases, leaving 3 bases between the germline ends. CDR3 loop: CASSLALYEQYF. CDR3 DNA: TGTGCCAGCAGCTTAGCCCTCTACGAGCAGTACTTC.

The V call is TRBV6-1, the J call TRBJ2-5, with 8 bases identical to TRBD2. Per germline, CDR1 MNHNS and CDR2 SASEGT. The CDR3 is 16 amino acids. V gave up 5 bases and J gave up 0 bases; unmatched junction bases: 8. The CDR3 region has the DNA TGTGCCAGCAGTCGACCCCTACTAGCGGACCAAGAGACCCAGTACTTC. This codes for CASSRPLLADQETQYF.

In its sample, this clonotype was seen a few times. This chain connects TRBV20-1 to TRBJ2-1; 8 nucleotides agree with TRBD2. This CDR3 is built from 15 residues. V gave up 3 bases and J gave up 2 bases; unmatched junction bases: 6. Germline assignment: CDR1 DFQATT and CDR2 SNEGSKA (reference sequence). CDR3 amino acids: CSARTAGVTYNEQFF. The CDR3 bases are TGCAGTGCTAGGACAGCGGGAGTAACCTACAATGAGCAGTTCTTC.

The CDR3 region is CASSLPRSSTDTQYF. The DNA of the CDR3 is TGTGCCAGCAGCTTACCGCGGAGTAGCACAGATACGCAGTATTTT. J is TRBJ2-3 and V is TRBV7-9, with D hard to call. The CDR3 has 15 amino acids. The V gene lost 2 bases and the J gene lost 0 bases, with 9 bases spanning the gap. Germline assignment: CDR1 SEHNR and CDR2 FQNEAQ (reference sequence).

The rearrangement links TRBV11-1 to TRBJ2-1; 9 bases fit TRBD2. The CDR3 spans 16 residues. Germline V CDR1 and CDR2: SGHAT, FQDESV (reference sequence). After removal of 5 bases from V and 10 bases from J, the junction contained 15 bases not matched to a gene. For the CDR3, the DNA is TGTGCCAGCAGCATAGGGACTAGCTCTTTTGGGGAGGAGCAGTTCTTC. It specifies CASSIGTSSFGEEQFF.

The sample holds a few counts of this clonotype. The chain is built from TRBV7-9 and TRBJ2-3; 14 bases fit TRBD2. CDR1 is SEHNR, CDR2 FQNEAQ, per germline (reference sequence). This CDR3 has 16 residues. Germline trimming cut 4 bases from V and 2 bases from J; bases unmatched to any gene: 2. The CDR3 region is CASSWGLAGVTDTQYF. The CDR3, as DNA: TGTGCCAGCAGCTGGGGACTAGCGGGGGTCACAGATACGCAGTATTTT.

The V call is TRBV5-1, the J call TRBJ2-7, with TRBD1 matching over 10 bases. The germline CDR1 and CDR2 sequences are SGHRS and YFSETQ. This CDR3 spans 16 amino acids. V lost 0 bases to trimming and J lost 5 bases; unmatched junction nucleotides: 8. CDR3 protein: CASSLEGGTGADEQYF. In DNA form, the CDR3 reads TGCGCCAGCAGCTTGGAAGGAGGGACAGGGGCGGACGAGCAGTACTTC.

This clonotype appeared a few times. This rearrangement joins TRBV12-3 or TRBV12-4 to TRBJ1-4; D not resolved. The length of the CDR3 is 15 residues. V lost 5 bases, J lost 3 bases, and 13 bases lay in between. CDR3 nucleotides: TGTGCCAGCAGTCCCCGCCGGACCTCTAATGAAAAACTGTTTTTT. Translating it yields CASSPRRTSNEKLFF.

This clonotype was seen a few times. V and J are TRBV19 and TRBJ2-7; 8 bases fit TRBD1. CDR3 size: 15 residues. The V gene end was trimmed by 6 bases and the J gene end by 3 bases; junction bases not matched to a gene: 10. Looked up from germline, CDR1 is LNHDA and CDR2 is SQIVND (reference sequence). As DNA, the CDR3 is TGTGCCAGTAGCCCCCAGGGGGCCGTGGGCTACGAGCAGTACTTC. Protein: CASSPQGAVGYEQYF.

This clonotype was seen a handful of times. The chain employs TRBV29-1 and TRBJ1-2, with D possibly being TRBD1 (6 bases). The CDR3 consists of 14 residues. Germline-derived CDR1 and CDR2 are SQVTM and ANQGSEA. V dropped 4 bases and J dropped 4 bases, with 16 bases sitting between them. Here the CDR3 DNA reads TGCAGCGTTGCACTACAGGGAACAGCCTATGGCTACACCTTC. Amino acids: CSVALQGTAYGYTF.

This clonotype was detected a few times. The chain has TRBV7-6 and TRBJ2-3, with 7 bases identical to TRBD2. V lost 3 bases to trimming and J lost 4 bases; unmatched junction nucleotides: 7. The CDR3 contains 15 residues. CDR1 and CDR2 (germline): SGHVS, FNYEAQ. The CDR3 nucleotides read TGTGCCAGCAGCTTTGGGACCCGGGGGGCAGATACGCAGTATTTT. This translates into CASSFGTRGADTQYF.

The sample holds a few counts of this clonotype. The genes are TRBV4-1 and TRBJ1-2; D might be TRBD1 (6 bases). Trimming shortened V by 1 base and J by 1 base, and 10 bases separated the two germline ends. The CDR3 totals 15 residues. CDR1 MGHRA and CDR2 YSYEKL come from the germline V gene. The CDR3 DNA sequence: TGCGCCAGCAGCCAAGCAGGACAGCTTAACTATGGCTACACCTTC. Its protein product is CASSQAGQLNYGYTF.

The rearrangement joins TRBV12-3 or TRBV12-4 to TRBJ2-2, with 7 bases identical to TRBD2. J lost 4 bases, V lost 11 bases, and 7 bases had no gene match. The CDR3 is 13 amino acids. This chain's CDR3 is CAGGLAGTGELFF. The CDR3 nucleotides are TGTGCCGGGGGATTAGCGGGCACCGGGGAGCTGTTTTTT.

This clonotype was recorded many times. The chain couples TRBV4-2 to TRBJ2-3; D is unresolved. V lost 3 bases and J lost 4, with 17 bases in between. This CDR3 region has 16 residues. The germline gives CDR1 LGHNA, CDR2 YNFKEQ. The CDR3: CASSHRQVSAADTQYF. The CDR3 bases are TGTGCCAGCAGCCACCGCCAAGTATCCGCAGCAGATACGCAGTATTTT.

The chain joins TRBV5-1 to TRBJ2-5; TRBD2 agrees at 9 bases. CDR1 is SGHRS and CDR2 is YFSETQ in the germline V gene. The CDR3 extends over 17 amino acids. V shed 4 bases, J shed 0 bases, and the junction held 10 bases outside the gene matches. CDR3 loop: CASSPRAGGKYQETQYF. As DNA, the CDR3 is TGCGCCAGCAGCCCAAGAGCGGGGGGAAAGTACCAAGAGACCCAGTACTTC.

The chain couples TRBV6-2 or TRBV6-3 to TRBJ2-2; 11 positions match TRBD2. Germline trimming cut 10 bases from V and 6 bases from J; bases unmatched to any gene: 16. The CDR3 contains 17 residues. Germline assignment: CDR1 MNHEY and CDR2 SVGEGT. The CDR3 DNA sequence: TGTGCCACCTTCTCGGGACGACTAGCGGGACCCGCCGGGGAGCTGTTTTTT. Translating it yields CATFSGRLAGPAGELFF.

This clonotype has only a few counts. This rearrangement joins TRBV20-1 to TRBJ2-1; weak D call: TRBD1 (5 bases). From germline, CDR1 is DFQATT and CDR2 SNEGSKA (reference sequence). The CDR3 sequence is 15 residues long. Between the trimmed V and J ends, which lost 1 base and 7 bases, there was a span of 17 bases. The CDR3 region has the DNA TGCAGTGCTAGAGGCCCGGAGAAGGGGCTTAATGAGCAGTTCTTC. It encodes CSARGPEKGLNEQFF.

DNA for the CDR3: TGCGCCAGCAGCCGAAACCCAAACCAGGGGGTTGGAGAGACCCAGTACTTC. Protein: CASSRNPNQGVGETQYF. The V and J genes are TRBV5-1 and TRBJ2-5; TRBD1 matches at 7 bases. This CDR3 region has 17 residues. Germline V gene lookup returns CDR1 SGHRS and CDR2 YFSETQ. J gave up 4 bases and V 4 bases, and 16 bases lay outside the gene matches.

V is TRBV20-1 and J is TRBJ2-3; D is perhaps TRBD2 (6 bases). Looked up from germline, CDR1 is DFQATT and CDR2 is SNEGSKA (reference sequence). Trimming stripped 2 bases from V and 2 bases from J, with 14 bases between. CDR3 length: 15 amino acids. DNA of the CDR3: TGCAGTGCTAGACCACGCCGGGACTCCACAGATACGCAGTATTTT. This encodes CSARPRRDSTDTQYF.

The V and J genes are TRBV15 and TRBJ1-4, with D possibly being TRBD1 (5 bases). V gave up 4 bases and J gave up 7 bases, with 16 bases separating them. This CDR3 comprises 15 residues. Germline CDR1 LNHNV, CDR2 YYDKDF (reference sequence). The CDR3 DNA sequence: TGTGCCACCAGCACCTCAGGGCGCCGGAGTGAAAAACTGTTTTTT. Protein sequence: CATSTSGRRSEKLFF.

This rearrangement joins TRBV20-1 to TRBJ2-2, with D unclear. Per the germline V gene, CDR1 is DFQATT and CDR2 is SNEGSKA (reference sequence). There are 15 residues in the CDR3. V lost 6 bases and J 3 bases, leaving 17 bases between the germline ends. The CDR3 DNA sequence: TGCAGTGCCCAAGTACGGGCCCCATACACCGGGGAGCTGTTTTTT. This translates into CSAQVRAPYTGELFF.